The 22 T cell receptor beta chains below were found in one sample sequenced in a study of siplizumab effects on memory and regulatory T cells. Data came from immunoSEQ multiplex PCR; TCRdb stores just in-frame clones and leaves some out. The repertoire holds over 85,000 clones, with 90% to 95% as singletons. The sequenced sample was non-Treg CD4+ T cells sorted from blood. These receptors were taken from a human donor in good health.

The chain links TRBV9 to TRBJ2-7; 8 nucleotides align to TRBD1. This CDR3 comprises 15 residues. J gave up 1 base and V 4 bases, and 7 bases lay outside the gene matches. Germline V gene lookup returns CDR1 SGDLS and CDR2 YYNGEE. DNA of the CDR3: TGTGCCAGCAGCATCGGACAGGGAGGTTCCTACGAGCAGTACTTC. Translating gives CASSIGQGGSYEQYF.

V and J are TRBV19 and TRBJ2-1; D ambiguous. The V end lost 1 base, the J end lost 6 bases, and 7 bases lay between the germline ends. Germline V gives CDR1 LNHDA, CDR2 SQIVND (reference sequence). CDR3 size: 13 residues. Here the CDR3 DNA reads TGTGCCAGTAGTATAGGCAACGGCAATGAGCAGTTCTTC. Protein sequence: CASSIGNGNEQFF.

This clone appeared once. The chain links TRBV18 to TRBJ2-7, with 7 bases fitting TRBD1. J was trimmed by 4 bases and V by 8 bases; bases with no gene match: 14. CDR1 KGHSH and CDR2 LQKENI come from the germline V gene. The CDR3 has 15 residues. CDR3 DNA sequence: TGTGCCAGCACCAGGGACAGAACCCCTAGGTACGAGCAGTACTTC. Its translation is CASTRDRTPRYEQYF.

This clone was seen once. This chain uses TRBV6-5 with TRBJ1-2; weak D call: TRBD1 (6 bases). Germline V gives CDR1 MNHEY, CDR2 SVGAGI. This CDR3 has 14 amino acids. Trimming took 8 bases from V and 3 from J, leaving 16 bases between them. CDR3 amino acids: CASQTPRGDYGYTF. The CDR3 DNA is TGTGCCAGCCAAACGCCCAGGGGAGACTATGGCTACACCTTC.

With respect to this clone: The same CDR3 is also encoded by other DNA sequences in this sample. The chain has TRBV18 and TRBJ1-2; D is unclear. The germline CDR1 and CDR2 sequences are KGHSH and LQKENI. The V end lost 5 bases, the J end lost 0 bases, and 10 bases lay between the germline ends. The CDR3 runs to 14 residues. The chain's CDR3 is CASSKDRTNYGYTF. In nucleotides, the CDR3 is TGTGCCAGCTCAAAGGACCGCACTAACTATGGCTACACCTTC.

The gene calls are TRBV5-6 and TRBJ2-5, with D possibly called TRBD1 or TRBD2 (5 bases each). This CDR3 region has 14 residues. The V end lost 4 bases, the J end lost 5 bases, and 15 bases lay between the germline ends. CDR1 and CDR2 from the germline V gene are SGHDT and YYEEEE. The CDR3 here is CASSHTRGAETQYF. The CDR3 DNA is TGTGCCAGCAGCCACACAAGGGGAGCGGAGACCCAGTACTTC.

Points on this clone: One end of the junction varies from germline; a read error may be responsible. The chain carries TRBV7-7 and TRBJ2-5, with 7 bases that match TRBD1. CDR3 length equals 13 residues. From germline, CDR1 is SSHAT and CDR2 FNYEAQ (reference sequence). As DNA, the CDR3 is TGTGCTAGCAGCTCAGGGGGAAGTGAGACCCAGTACTTC. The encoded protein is CASSSGGSETQYF.

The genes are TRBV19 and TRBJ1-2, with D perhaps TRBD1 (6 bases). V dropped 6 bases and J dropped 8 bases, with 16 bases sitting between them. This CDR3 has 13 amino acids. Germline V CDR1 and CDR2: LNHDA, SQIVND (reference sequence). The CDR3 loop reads CASRAAGALGYTF. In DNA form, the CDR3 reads TGTGCCAGTAGGGCTGCGGGGGCGTTAGGCTACACCTTC.

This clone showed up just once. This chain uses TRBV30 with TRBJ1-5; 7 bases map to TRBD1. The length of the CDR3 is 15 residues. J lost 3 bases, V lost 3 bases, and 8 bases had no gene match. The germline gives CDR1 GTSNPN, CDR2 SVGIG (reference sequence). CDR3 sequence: CAWSTGDSHNQPQHF. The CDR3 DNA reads TGTGCCTGGAGCACCGGGGACAGCCACAATCAGCCCCAGCATTTT.

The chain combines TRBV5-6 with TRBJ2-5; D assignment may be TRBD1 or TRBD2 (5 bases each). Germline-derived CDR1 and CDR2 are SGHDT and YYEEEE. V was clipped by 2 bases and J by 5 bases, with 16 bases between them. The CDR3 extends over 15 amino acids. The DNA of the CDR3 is TGTGCCAGCAGCTTTTCCTTGGGGCCGGGGGAGACCCAGTACTTC. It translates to CASSFSLGPGETQYF. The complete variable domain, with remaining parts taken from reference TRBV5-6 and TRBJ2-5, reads DAGVTQSPTHLIKTRGQQVTLRCSPKSGHDTVSWYQQALGQGPQFIFQYYEEEERQRGNFPDRFSGHQFPNYSSELNVNALLLGDSALYLCASSFSLGPGETQYFGPGTRLLVL.

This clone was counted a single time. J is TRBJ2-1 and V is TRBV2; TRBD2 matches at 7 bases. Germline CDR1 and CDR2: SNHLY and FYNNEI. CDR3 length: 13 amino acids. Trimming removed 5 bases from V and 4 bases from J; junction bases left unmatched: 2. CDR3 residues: CASSSSGYNEQFF. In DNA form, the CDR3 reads TGTGCCAGCAGTTCTAGCGGATACAATGAGCAGTTCTTC.

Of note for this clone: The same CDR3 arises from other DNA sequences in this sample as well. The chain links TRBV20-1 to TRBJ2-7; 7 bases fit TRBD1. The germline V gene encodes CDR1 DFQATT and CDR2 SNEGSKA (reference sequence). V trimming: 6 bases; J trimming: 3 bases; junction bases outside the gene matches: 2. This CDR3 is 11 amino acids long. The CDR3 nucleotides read TGCAGTGCGGGGACAGACTACGAGCAGTACTTC. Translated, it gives CSAGTDYEQYF.

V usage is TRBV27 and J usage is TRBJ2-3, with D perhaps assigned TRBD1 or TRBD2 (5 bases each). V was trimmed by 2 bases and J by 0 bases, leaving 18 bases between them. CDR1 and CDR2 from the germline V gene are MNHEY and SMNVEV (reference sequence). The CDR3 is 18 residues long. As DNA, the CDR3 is TGTGCCAGCAGTTTAGAGGGGTTATTCGCCTCAAGCACAGATACGCAGTATTTT. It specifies CASSLEGLFASSTDTQYF.

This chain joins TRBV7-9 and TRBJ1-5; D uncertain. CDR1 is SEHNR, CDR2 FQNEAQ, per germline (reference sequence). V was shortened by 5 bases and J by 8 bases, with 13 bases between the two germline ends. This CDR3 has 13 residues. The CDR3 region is CASSTDRGEPQHF. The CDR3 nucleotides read TGTGCCAGCAGCACAGACCGGGGAGAGCCCCAGCATTTT.

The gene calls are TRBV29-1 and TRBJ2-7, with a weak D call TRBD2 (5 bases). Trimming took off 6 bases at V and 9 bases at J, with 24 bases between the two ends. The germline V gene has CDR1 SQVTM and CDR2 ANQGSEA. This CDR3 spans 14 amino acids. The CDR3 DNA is TGCAGCGTGAGACCTAGGGCGGGCGCACGGGTGCAGTACTTC. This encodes CSVRPRAGARVQYF.

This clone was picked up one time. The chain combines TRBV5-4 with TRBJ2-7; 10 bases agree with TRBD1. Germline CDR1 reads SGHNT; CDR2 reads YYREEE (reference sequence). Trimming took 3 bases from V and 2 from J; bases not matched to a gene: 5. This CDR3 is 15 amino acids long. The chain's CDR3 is CASSWGQGRTYEQYF. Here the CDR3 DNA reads TGTGCCAGCAGCTGGGGACAGGGGCGGACCTACGAGCAGTACTTC.

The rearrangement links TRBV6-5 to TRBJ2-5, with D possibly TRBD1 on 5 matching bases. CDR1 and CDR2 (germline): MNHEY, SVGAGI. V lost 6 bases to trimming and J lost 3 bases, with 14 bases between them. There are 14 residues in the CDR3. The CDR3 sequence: CASSDGQVKETQYF. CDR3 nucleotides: TGTGCCAGCAGCGACGGACAAGTGAAAGAGACCCAGTACTTC.

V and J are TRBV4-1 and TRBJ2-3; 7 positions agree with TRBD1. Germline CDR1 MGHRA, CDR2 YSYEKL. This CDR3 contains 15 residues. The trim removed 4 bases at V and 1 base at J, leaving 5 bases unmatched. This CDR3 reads CASSLRGQGTDTQYF. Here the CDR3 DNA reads TGCGCCAGCAGCCTAAGGGGGCAGGGCACAGATACGCAGTATTTT.

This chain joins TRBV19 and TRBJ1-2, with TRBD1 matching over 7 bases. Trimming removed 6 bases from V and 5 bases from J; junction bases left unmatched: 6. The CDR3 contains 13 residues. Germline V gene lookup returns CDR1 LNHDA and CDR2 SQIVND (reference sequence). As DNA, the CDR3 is TGTGCCAGTAGGAGGGACAGAACGTATGGCTACACCTTC. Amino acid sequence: CASRRDRTYGYTF.

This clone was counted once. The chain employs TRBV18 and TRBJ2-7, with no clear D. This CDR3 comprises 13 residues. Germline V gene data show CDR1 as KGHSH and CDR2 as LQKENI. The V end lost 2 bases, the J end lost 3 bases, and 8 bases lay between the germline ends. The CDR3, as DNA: TGTGCCAGCTCACCATCGGACGGCTACGAGCAGTACTTC. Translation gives CASSPSDGYEQYF.

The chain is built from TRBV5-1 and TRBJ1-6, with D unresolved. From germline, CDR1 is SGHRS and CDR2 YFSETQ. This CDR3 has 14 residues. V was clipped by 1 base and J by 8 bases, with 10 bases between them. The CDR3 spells CASSLWQEDSPLHF. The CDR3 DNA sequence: TGCGCCAGCAGCTTGTGGCAGGAGGATTCACCCCTCCACTTT.

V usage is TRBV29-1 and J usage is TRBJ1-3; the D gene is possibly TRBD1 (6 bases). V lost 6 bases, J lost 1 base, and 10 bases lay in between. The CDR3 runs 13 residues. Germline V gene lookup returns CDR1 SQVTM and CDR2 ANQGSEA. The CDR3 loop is CSVAQGSGNTIYF. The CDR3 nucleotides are TGCAGCGTAGCCCAGGGGTCTGGAAACACCATATATTTT.